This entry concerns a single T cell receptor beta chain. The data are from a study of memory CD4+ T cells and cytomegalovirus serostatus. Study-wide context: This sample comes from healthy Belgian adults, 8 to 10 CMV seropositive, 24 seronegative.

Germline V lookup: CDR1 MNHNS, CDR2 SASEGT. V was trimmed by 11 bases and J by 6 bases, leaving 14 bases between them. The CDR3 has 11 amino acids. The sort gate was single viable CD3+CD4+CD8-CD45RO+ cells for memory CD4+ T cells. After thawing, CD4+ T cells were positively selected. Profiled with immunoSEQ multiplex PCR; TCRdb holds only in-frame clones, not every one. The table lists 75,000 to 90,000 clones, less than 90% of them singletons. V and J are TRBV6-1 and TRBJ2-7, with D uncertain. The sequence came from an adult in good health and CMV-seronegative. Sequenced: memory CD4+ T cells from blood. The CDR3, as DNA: TGTGCCCTTAAAGGAGTAATCGAGCAGTACTTC. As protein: CALKGVIEQYF.